Listed below are T cell receptor beta chains from one sample, sequenced in a study of OX40 agonist ivuxolimab in advanced cancers. Profiled with immunoSEQ multiplex PCR; TCRdb holds only in-frame clones, not every one. The sample lists more than 50,000 clones, about 85% occurring once. Sequenced material: CD4+ or CD8+ T cells sorted from blood, taken in a trial of the OX40 agonist ivuxolimab. All receptors derive from an adult with an advanced solid tumor such as melanoma, head and neck, liver or kidney cancer. Both conserved end residues are trimmed from each CDR3. Each record gives: clone size, J gene, V gene, CDR3 protein. Not every row has a clone size; where given, it reads once, few, many or a size class.

size: -
J: TRBJ2-1
V: TRBV2
CDR3: ASNLQGSYNEQF

size: -
J: TRBJ1-2
V: TRBV5-6
CDR3: ASSLQGGYGYT

size: -
J: TRBJ1-6
V: TRBV2
CDR3: ASSEGAGSDSPLH

size: -
J: TRBJ1-1
V: TRBV7-9
CDR3: ASSLIAGPNTEAF

size: -
J: TRBJ2-2
V: TRBV7-2
CDR3: ASSARVGELF

size: few
J: TRBJ2-1
V: TRBV28
CDR3: ASSPQWGGSYNEQF

size: -
J: TRBJ2-1
V: TRBV5-1
CDR3: ASRWNTGESSYNEQF

size: few
J: TRBJ1-5
V: TRBV7-9
CDR3: ASSLEYHQPQH

size: medium-sized
J: TRBJ2-3
V: TRBV9
CDR3: ASSGGPRTDTQY

size: -
J: TRBJ1-1
V: TRBV7-8
CDR3: ASSLFEGVFTEAF

size: -
J: TRBJ1-2
V: TRBV27
CDR3: ASSSTGDTYGYT

size: -
J: TRBJ1-1
V: TRBV7-6
CDR3: ASSRGGQGLNTEAF

size: -
J: TRBJ1-5
V: TRBV6-5
CDR3: ASSLRGFDQPQH

size: -
J: TRBJ2-2
V: TRBV19
CDR3: ASRTTSGGPTGELF

size: -
J: TRBJ1-1
V: TRBV18
CDR3: ASSPGTGRVTEAF

size: few
J: TRBJ1-5
V: TRBV29-1
CDR3: SVEEDRYQPQH

size: -
J: TRBJ2-3
V: TRBV18
CDR3: ASSPITDTQY

size: -
J: TRBJ1-5
V: TRBV19
CDR3: ASSRIRDKASNQPQH

size: -
J: TRBJ2-1
V: TRBV7-9
CDR3: SGSGYNEQF

size: -
J: TRBJ1-3
V: TRBV5-1
CDR3: ASSSSGATGNTIY

size: -
J: TRBJ2-7
V: TRBV7-8
CDR3: ASSPYERY

size: -
J: TRBJ2-2
V: TRBV7-2
CDR3: ASIARGGQLVTGELF

size: -
J: TRBJ2-3
V: TRBV7-2
CDR3: ASTLGISTDTQY

size: once
J: TRBJ2-7
V: TRBV5-1
CDR3: ASSLGFGNSYEQY

size: few
J: TRBJ1-3
V: TRBV2
CDR3: ASSPGPRSGNTIY

size: -
J: TRBJ2-3
V: TRBV30
CDR3: AWSTATITDTQY

size: -
J: TRBJ1-4
V: TRBV6-5
CDR3: AVGSRGEKLF

size: -
J: TRBJ1-5
V: TRBV28
CDR3: ASSPTTGVHQPQH

size: -
J: TRBJ1-2
V: TRBV10-3
CDR3: AILKADRGSNGYT

size: -
J: TRBJ1-2
V: TRBV7-3
CDR3: ASSFSGGNYGYT

size: once
J: TRBJ1-2
V: TRBV7-9
CDR3: ASSSRPGPKANYGYT

size: -
J: TRBJ1-5
V: TRBV4-3
CDR3: ASSQVLNQPQH

size: -
J: TRBJ2-3
V: TRBV15
CDR3: ATSRDRRETSTDTQY

size: -
J: TRBJ2-7
V: TRBV7-9
CDR3: ASSPQPYEQY

size: -
J: TRBJ2-1
V: TRBV9
CDR3: ASSLEGNEQF

size: -
J: TRBJ1-3
V: TRBV5-1
CDR3: ASSARASGDTIY

size: -
J: TRBJ2-2
V: TRBV9
CDR3: ASSVVWSPGELF

size: -
J: TRBJ2-7
V: TRBV19
CDR3: ASSIAAGDFARGEQY

size: -
J: TRBJ2-1
V: TRBV19
CDR3: ASSRRSSGGAPYNEQF

size: -
J: TRBJ1-4
V: TRBV10-3
CDR3: AISSGQGTNEKLF

size: -
J: TRBJ2-1
V: TRBV19
CDR3: ASSINSGGQDEQF

size: -
J: TRBJ2-1
V: TRBV30
CDR3: AWSLAGTRYEQF